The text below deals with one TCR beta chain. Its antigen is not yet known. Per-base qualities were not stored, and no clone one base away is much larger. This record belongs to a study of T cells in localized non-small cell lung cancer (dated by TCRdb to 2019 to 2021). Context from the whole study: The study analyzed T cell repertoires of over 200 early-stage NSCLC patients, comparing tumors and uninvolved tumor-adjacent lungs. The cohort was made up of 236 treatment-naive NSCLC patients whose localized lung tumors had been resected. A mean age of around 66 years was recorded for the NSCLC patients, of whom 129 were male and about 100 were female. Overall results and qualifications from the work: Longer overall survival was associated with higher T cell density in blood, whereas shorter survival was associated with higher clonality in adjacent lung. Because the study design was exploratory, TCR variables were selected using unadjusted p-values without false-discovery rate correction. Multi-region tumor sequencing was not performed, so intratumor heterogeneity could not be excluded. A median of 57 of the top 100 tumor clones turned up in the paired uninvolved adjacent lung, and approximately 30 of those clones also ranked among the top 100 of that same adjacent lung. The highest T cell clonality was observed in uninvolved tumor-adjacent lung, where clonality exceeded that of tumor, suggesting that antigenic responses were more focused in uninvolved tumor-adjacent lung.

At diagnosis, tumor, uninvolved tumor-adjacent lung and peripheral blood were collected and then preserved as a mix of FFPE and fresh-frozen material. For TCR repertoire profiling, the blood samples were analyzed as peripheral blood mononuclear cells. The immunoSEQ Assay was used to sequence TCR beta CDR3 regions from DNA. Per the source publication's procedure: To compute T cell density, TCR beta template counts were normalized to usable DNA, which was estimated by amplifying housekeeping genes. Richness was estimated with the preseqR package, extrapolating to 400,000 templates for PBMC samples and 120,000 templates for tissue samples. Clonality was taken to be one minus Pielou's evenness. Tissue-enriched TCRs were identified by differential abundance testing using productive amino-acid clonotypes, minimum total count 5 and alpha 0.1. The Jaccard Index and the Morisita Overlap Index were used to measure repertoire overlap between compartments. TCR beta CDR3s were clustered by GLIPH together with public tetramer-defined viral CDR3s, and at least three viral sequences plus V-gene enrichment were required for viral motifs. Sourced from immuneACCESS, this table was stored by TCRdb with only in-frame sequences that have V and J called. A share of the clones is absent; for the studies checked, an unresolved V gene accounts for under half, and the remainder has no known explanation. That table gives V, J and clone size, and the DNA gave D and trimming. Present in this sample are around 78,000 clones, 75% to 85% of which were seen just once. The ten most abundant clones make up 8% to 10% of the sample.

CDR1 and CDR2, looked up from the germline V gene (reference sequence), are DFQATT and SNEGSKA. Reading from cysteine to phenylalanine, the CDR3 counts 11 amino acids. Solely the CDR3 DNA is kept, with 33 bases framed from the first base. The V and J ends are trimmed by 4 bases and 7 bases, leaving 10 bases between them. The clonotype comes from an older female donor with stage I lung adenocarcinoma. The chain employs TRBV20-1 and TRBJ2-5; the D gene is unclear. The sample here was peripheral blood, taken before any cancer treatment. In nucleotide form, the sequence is TGCAGTGCTATTCTCACGGGGACCCAGTACTTC. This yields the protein CSAILTGTQYF.